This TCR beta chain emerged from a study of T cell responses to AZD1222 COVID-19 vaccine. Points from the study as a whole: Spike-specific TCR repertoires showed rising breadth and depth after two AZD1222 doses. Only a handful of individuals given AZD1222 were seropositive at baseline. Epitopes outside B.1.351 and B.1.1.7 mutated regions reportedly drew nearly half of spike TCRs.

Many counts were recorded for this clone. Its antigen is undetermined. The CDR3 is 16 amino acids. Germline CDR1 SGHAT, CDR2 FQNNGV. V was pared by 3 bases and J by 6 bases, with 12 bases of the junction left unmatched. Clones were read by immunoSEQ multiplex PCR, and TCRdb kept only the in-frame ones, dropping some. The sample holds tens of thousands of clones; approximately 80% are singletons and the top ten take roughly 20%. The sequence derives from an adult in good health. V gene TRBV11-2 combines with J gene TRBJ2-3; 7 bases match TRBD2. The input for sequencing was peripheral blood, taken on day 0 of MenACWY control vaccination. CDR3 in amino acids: CASSFGRGVGVDTQYF. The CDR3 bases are TGTGCCAGCAGCTTTGGCCGGGGGGTGGGAGTGGATACGCAGTATTTT. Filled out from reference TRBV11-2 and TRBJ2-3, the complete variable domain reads EAGVAQSPRYKIIEKRQSVAFWCNPISGHATLYWYQQILGQGPKLLIQFQNNGVVDDSQLPKDRFSAERLKGVDSTLKIQPAKLEDSAVYLCASSFGRGVGVDTQYFGPGTRLTVL.